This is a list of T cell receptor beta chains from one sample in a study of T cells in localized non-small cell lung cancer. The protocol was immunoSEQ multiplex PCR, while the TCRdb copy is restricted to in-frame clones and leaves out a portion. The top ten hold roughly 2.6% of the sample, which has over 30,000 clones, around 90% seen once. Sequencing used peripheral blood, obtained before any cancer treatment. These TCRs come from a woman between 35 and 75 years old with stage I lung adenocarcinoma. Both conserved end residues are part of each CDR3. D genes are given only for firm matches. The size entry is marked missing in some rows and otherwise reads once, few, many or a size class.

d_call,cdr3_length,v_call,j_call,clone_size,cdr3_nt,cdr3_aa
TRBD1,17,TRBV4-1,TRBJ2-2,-,TGCGCCAGCAGCCAAGACCCCCGACAGGGCATGGTGGGGGAGCTGTTTTTT,CASSQDPRQGMVGELFF
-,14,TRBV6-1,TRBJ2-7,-,TGTGCCAGCAGTGAGTGGCAGAACTCCTACGAGCAGTACTTC,CASSEWQNSYEQYF
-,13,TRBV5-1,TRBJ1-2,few,TGCGCCAGCAGCTTGACGGGGGATTATGGCTACACCTTC,CASSLTGDYGYTF
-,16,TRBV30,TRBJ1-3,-,TGTGCCTGGGCTCCCTCCCCGGGAGGAGAAGGAAACACCATATATTTT,CAWAPSPGGEGNTIYF
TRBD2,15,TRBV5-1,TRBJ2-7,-,TGCGCCAGCAGCTTGCTAGCGGGCGGTTGGTTCGAGCAGTACTTC,CASSLLAGGWFEQYF
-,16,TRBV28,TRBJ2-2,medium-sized,TGTGCCAGCAGTTACTTGACGGACCTGAACACCGGGGAGCTGTTTTTT,CASSYLTDLNTGELFF
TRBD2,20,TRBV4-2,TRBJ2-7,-,TGTGCCAGCAGCCAAGCTTTCTCGACTAGCGGGAGGGCCCTCCCTTACGAGCAGTACTTC,CASSQAFSTSGRALPYEQYF
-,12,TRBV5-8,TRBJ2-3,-,TGTGCCAGCACCGCCTCCCAGGATACGCAGTATTTT,CASTASQDTQYF
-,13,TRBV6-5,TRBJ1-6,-,TGTGCCAGCAGTTACTCGGGGGGGCGTCCCCTCCACTTT,CASSYSGGRPLHF
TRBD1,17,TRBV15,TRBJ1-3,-,TGTGCCACCAGCAGAGATCGGGGGACAGGCGCTGGAAACACCATATATTTT,CATSRDRGTGAGNTIYF
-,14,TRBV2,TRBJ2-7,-,TGTGCCAGCAGTGAAGCGAGACAGATTGACGAGCAGTACTTC,CASSEARQIDEQYF
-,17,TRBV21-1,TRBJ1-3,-,TGTGTCAGCAGCAAAGCAGGACAGTGCCTTCCTGGAAACACCATATATTTT,CVSSKAGQCLPGNTIYF
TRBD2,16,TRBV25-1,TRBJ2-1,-,TGTGCCAGCAGTGATCCTAGCGGGAGGGGCCACAATGAGCAGTTCTTC,CASSDPSGRGHNEQFF
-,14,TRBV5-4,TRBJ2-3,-,TGTGCCAGCAGCTTGACAGGGATCACAGATACGCAGTATTTT,CASSLTGITDTQYF
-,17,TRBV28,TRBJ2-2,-,TGTGCCAGCAGTTTATTAGTGAGAGGGCCGCAAACCGGGGAGCTGTTTTTT,CASSLLVRGPQTGELFF
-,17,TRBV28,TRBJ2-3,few,TGTGCCAGCACCCCCTCGAGGCGGCTGCAGGGCACAGATACGCAGTATTTT,CASTPSRRLQGTDTQYF
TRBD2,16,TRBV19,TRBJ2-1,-,TGTGCCAGTAATATTGGGGCTAGCGGGAGGCGGGATGAGCAGTTCTTC,CASNIGASGRRDEQFF
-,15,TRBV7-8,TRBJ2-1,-,TGTGCCAGCAGCCCTACTCCGAGCTCCTACAATGAGCAGTTCTTC,CASSPTPSSYNEQFF
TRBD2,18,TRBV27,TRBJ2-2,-,TGTGCCAGCATCAACTCCGGGACTAGCGGGAGGGCCACCGGGGAGCTGTTTTTT,CASINSGTSGRATGELFF
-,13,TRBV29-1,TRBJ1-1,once,TGCAGCGTTGAAGACCAGCAGAACACTGAAGCTTTCTTT,CSVEDQQNTEAFF
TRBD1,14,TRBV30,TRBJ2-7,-,TGTGCCTGGGGAAGGGGGACAGGGTCCTACGAGCAGTACTTC,CAWGRGTGSYEQYF
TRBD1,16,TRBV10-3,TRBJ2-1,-,TGTGCCATCAGTGACTCGGACAGGGGTTATCCCAATGAGCAGTTCTTC,CAISDSDRGYPNEQFF
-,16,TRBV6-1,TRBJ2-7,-,TGTGCCAGCAGTGAAGCGTGGGTCGGCGACCGCTACGAGCAGTACTTC,CASSEAWVGDRYEQYF
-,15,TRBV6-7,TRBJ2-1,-,TGTGCCAGCAGTCCAACCGGGACGAGGTGTAATGAGCAGTTCTTC,CASSPTGTRCNEQFF
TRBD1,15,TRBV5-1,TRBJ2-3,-,TGCGCCAGCACCTGGGGGCAGGGGGCCATGGATACGCAGTATTTT,CASTWGQGAMDTQYF
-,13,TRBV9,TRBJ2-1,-,TGTGCCAGCAGCGTAGCATCCTACAATGAGCAGTTCTTC,CASSVASYNEQFF
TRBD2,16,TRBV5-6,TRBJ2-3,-,TGTGCCAGCAGCTCGCGAGTAGCGGGGATCACAGATACGCAGTATTTT,CASSSRVAGITDTQYF
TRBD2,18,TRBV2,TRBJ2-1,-,TGTGCCAGCAGTGAATGGGGGGGACTAGCGGAAAAATACAATGAGCAGTTCTTC,CASSEWGGLAEKYNEQFF
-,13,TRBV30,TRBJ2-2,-,TGTGCCTGGAGTCGCCAGGGAGCCGGGGAGCTGTTTTTT,CAWSRQGAGELFF
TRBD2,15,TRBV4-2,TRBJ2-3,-,TGTGCCAGCAGCCAAGTCAGGCTAGCGGGAGATACGCAGTATTTT,CASSQVRLAGDTQYF
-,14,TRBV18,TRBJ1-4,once,TGTGCCAGCTCACTACAGGTTTCGGAGGAAAAACTGTTTTTT,CASSLQVSEEKLFF
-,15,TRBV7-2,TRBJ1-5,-,TGTGCCAGCAGCTCTCCGACGGCAAGCAATCAGCCCCAGCATTTT,CASSSPTASNQPQHF
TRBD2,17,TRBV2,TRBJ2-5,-,TGTGCCAGCACTCCTCAGGGGGGAACTAGCGGGTTAGAGACCCAGTACTTC,CASTPQGGTSGLETQYF
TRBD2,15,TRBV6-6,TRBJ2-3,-,TGTGCCAGCAGCAGACTAGCGGGAGAGGCAGATACGCAGTATTTT,CASSRLAGEADTQYF
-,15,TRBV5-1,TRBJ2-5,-,TGCGCCACCTCCCTGGCAGGGTCCCTCCAAGAGACCCAGTACTTC,CATSLAGSLQETQYF
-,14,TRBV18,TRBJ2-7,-,TGTGCCAGCTCGGGGGGAGAGGCGGCCTACGAGCAGTACTTC,CASSGGEAAYEQYF
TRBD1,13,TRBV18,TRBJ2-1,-,TGTGCCAGCTCCGGACAGGGGTCCAATGAGCAGTTCTTC,CASSGQGSNEQFF
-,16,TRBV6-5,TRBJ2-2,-,TGTGCCAGCAGTTACAAAGCGGGCACGGGCACCGGGGAGCTGTTTTTT,CASSYKAGTGTGELFF
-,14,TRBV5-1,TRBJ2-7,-,TGCGCCAGCAGCTTGTCGGGAGCAACCTACGAGCAGTACTTC,CASSLSGATYEQYF
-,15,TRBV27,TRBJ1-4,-,TGTGCCAGCAGTTTATCAGGGGGAACTAATGAAAAACTGTTTTTT,CASSLSGGTNEKLFF
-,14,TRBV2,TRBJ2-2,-,TGTGCCAGCAGGGAGGGAACCAACACCGGGGAGCTGTTTTTT,CASREGTNTGELFF
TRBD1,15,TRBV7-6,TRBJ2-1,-,TGTGCCAGCAGCTACCGGACAGGGGCCTACAATGAGCAGTTCTTC,CASSYRTGAYNEQFF
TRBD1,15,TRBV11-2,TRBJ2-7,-,TGTGCCAGCAGCTTAGGTACAGGGGGCGGCTACGAGCAGTACTTC,CASSLGTGGGYEQYF
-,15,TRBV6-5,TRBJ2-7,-,TGTGCCAGCAGTTACTCACACCTTGGCTCCTACGAGCAGTACTTC,CASSYSHLGSYEQYF
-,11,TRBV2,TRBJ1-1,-,TGTGCCAGCAGAACAAACACTGAAGCTTTCTTT,CASRTNTEAFF
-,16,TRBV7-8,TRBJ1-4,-,TGTGCCAGCAGCCCAGCGAGGAGGTTGGGGCGCGAAAAACTGTTTTTT,CASSPARRLGREKLFF
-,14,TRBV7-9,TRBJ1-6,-,TGTGCCAGCAGCACCGGGACACCTAATTCACCCCTCCACTTT,CASSTGTPNSPLHF
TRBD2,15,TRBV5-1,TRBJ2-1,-,TGCGCCAGCAGCGACGGACTAGCGGGAGTTGATGAGCAGTTCTTC,CASSDGLAGVDEQFF
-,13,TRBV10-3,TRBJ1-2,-,TGTGCCACCGGGGAGGGTATGGACTATGGCTACACCTTC,CATGEGMDYGYTF
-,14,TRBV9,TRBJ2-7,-,TGTGCCAGCAGCCCCGGGCTTGCTGACTACGAGCAGTACTTC,CASSPGLADYEQYF
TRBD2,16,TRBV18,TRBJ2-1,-,TGTGCCAGCTCACCAAGGTGGCTAGCGGAATACAATGAGCAGTTCTTC,CASSPRWLAEYNEQFF